One and the same sample provided the 9 T cell receptor beta chains below, sequenced in a study of T cells expressing NK-cell markers. TCRdb re-analyzed the 5' RACE reads; it lists each CDR3 protein once, without DNA. The sample's table shows 300,000 to 500,000 distinct CDR3 sequences. Sequenced input: blood T cells: a sorted CD56 or NKG2C T cell subset, CD4+ or CD8+ T cells, or bulk PBMC T cells (not recorded which). The receptors come from a woman in her fifties or sixties in good health.

The CDR3 loop reads CASNPGLNTEAFF. This chain connects TRBV6-1 to TRBJ1-1; TCRdb calls TRBD1, which cannot be checked without DNA. This CDR3 spans 13 amino acids. Germline V CDR1 and CDR2: MNHNS, SASEGT.

This rearrangement joins TRBV5-6 to TRBJ2-3; there is no DNA to check the TCRdb D call of TRBD1. The germline CDR1 and CDR2 sequences are SGHDT and YYEEEE. This CDR3 spans 15 amino acids. The CDR3 sequence: CASSLEGAGTDTQYF.

The chain recombines TRBV10-3 with TRBJ1-6; TCRdb designates TRBD1, a call that cannot be tested without DNA. Per germline, CDR1 ENHRY and CDR2 SYGVKD. The CDR3 runs 16 residues. CDR3 protein: CAISEIQGGRDSPLHF.

The rearrangement uses TRBV5-1 and TRBJ1-2. Looked up from germline, CDR1 is SGHRS and CDR2 is YFSETQ. This CDR3 is built from 14 residues. The CDR3 region is CASSLEANRYGYTF.

The chain's CDR3 is CASSLGVLSGRNTGELFF. This rearrangement joins TRBV5-5 to TRBJ2-2; the TCRdb call, TRBD2, lacks DNA for checking. The CDR3 length is 18 residues. The germline CDR1 and CDR2 sequences are SGHKS and YYEKEE (reference sequence).

This sequence joins TRBV5-1 and TRBJ2-5; TCRdb's D call, TRBD1, is unchecked because there is no DNA. Germline V lookup: CDR1 SGHRS, CDR2 YFSETQ. The CDR3 contains 16 residues. The CDR3 is CASSLLPTGVPETQYF.

The chain recombines TRBV30 with TRBJ2-2; the TRBD1 assignment by TCRdb is unverifiable without DNA. Germline V gene lookup returns CDR1 GTSNPN and CDR2 SVGIG (reference sequence). The CDR3 is 13 amino acids. The CDR3 is CAWSATGVGELFF. Based on the CDR3 plus reference TRBV30 and TRBJ2-2, the full variable domain is SQTIHQWPATLVQPVGSPLSLECTVEGTSNPNLYWYRQAAGRGLQLLFYSVGIGQISSEVPQNLSASRPQDRQFILSSKKLLLSDSGFYLCAWSATGVGELFFGEGSRLTVL.

This chain connects TRBV20-1 to TRBJ2-1; TCRdb outputs TRBD1, but without DNA this stays unchecked. The length of the CDR3 is 17 residues. Germline lookup yields CDR1 DFQATT and CDR2 SNEGSKA (reference sequence). The CDR3: CSAPKIAGGIAYNEQFF.

Here the CDR3 reads CASSLKVNSYEQYF. The chain links TRBV11-3 to TRBJ2-7. CDR1 is SGHNT, CDR2 YENEEA, per germline. This CDR3 has 14 amino acids.